A single sample is the source of the 23 T cell receptor beta chains below, sequenced in a study of T cells after yellow fever vaccination. One entry per CDR3 protein, called by TCRdb with MiXCR from the 5' RACE reads. The table lists fewer than 450,000 distinct CDR3 sequences, roughly 8.4% of them singletons, with approximately 15% in the top ten. This material consisted of PBMCs, taken roughly 45 days after the first yellow fever vaccination. The receptors originated from a man between 18 and 35 years old who received the YFV17D yellow fever vaccine.

The chain employs TRBV4-2 and TRBJ2-2; no clear D gene. This CDR3 spans 16 amino acids. Trimming stripped 1 base from V and 1 base from J, with 10 bases between. Per the germline V gene, CDR1 is LGHNA and CDR2 is YNFKEQ. The CDR3 sequence is CASSQGTVLNTGELFF. CDR3 nucleotide sequence: TGTGCCAGCAGCCAAGGGACGGTGCTGAACACCGGGGAGCTGTTTTTT.

V is TRBV7-2 and J is TRBJ2-2; the D is unclear. Germline CDR1 is SGHTA and CDR2 is FQGNSA. Trimming pared 5 bases from V and 5 bases from J, leaving 9 bases between. The CDR3 has 13 residues. CDR3 DNA: TGTGCCAGCAGCGTGCCAGCAACCGGGGAGCTGTTTTTT. Encoded protein: CASSVPATGELFF.

This clonotype has just a few counts. The chain carries TRBV20-1 and TRBJ2-1; 15 bases are a match to TRBD2. After removal of 5 bases from V and 3 bases from J, the junction contained 8 bases not matched to a gene. CDR3 length: 17 amino acids. Germline V gene sequence: CDR1 DFQATT, CDR2 SNEGSKA (reference sequence). Here the CDR3 reads CSAPPGLAGGYYNEQFF. DNA of the CDR3: TGCAGTGCTCCTCCGGGACTAGCGGGGGGATACTACAATGAGCAGTTCTTC.

This clonotype occurred a few times. The genes are TRBV7-2 and TRBJ2-1; 7 nucleotides match TRBD1. The CDR3 consists of 15 residues. Germline CDR1 SGHTA, CDR2 FQGNSA. V shed 7 bases and J 5 bases; nucleotides not matched to a gene: 11. The CDR3 is CASTIPGTENNEQFF. DNA for the CDR3: TGTGCCAGCACGATACCCGGGACAGAGAACAATGAGCAGTTCTTC.

This clonotype has just a few counts. This chain links TRBV20-1 with TRBJ2-7, with TRBD1 as a possible D gene (5 bases). Germline V gene sequence: CDR1 DFQATT, CDR2 SNEGSKA (reference sequence). The V end lost 1 base, the J end lost 0 bases, and 10 bases lay between the germline ends. The CDR3 loop spans 14 amino acids. The CDR3 nucleotides are TGCAGTGCTAGAGGACAGACGAGCTCCTACGAGCAGTACTTC. It translates to CSARGQTSSYEQYF.

CDR3 coding DNA: TGCGCCAGCAGCTCGGGATTCCTAGGGGAGACCCAGTACTTC. It yields the protein CASSSGFLGETQYF. The chain couples TRBV5-1 to TRBJ2-5, with D possibly TRBD2 on 5 matching bases. The germline V and J ends were trimmed by 3 bases and 5 bases, with 14 bases remaining between them. The V gene's germline CDR1 is SGHRS and CDR2 YFSETQ. The CDR3 loop spans 14 amino acids. The full variable domain, with the rest looked up from reference TRBV5-1 and TRBJ2-5, is KAGVTQTPRYLIKTRGQQVTLSCSPISGHRSVSWYQQTPGQGLQFLFEYFSETQRNKGNFPGRFSGRQFSNSRSEMNVSTLELGDSALYLCASSSGFLGETQYFGPGTRLLVL.

This clonotype was detected many times. The rearrangement joins TRBV6-1 to TRBJ2-7; 8 bases are a match to TRBD1. V was clipped by 6 bases and J by 7 bases; unmatched bases: 11. Germline V gene data show CDR1 as MNHNS and CDR2 as SASEGT. The length of the CDR3 is 14 residues. In DNA, the CDR3 is TGTGCCAGCAGACCCGGGACAGGCCCTTGGGAGCAGTACTTC. Translated: CASRPGTGPWEQYF.

This clonotype was counted ten times or more. The gene calls are TRBV15 and TRBJ2-7; no reliable D call. This CDR3 is 13 amino acids long. The germline V gene has CDR1 LNHNV and CDR2 YYDKDF (reference sequence). Trimming left V 4 bases short and J 2 bases short, with 9 bases between. The CDR3 region has the DNA TGTGCCACCAGCACGGGCTTGGCCTACGAGCAGTACGTC. As protein: CATSTGLAYEQYV.

This clonotype was found many times. The gene calls are TRBV7-9 and TRBJ1-2; 7 bases are shared with TRBD1. V was pared by 7 bases and J by 4 bases, with 9 bases of the junction left unmatched. CDR1 SEHNR and CDR2 FQNEAQ come from the germline V gene (reference sequence). The CDR3 loop spans 14 amino acids. The CDR3 DNA sequence: TGTGCCAGCACCACCCCGACAGGGCCCTATGGCTACACCTTC. Its translation is CASTTPTGPYGYTF.

This clonotype was observed at least ten times. The genes are TRBV20-1 and TRBJ2-1; D not certain. Looked up from germline, CDR1 is DFQATT and CDR2 is SNEGSKA (reference sequence). Trimming pared 2 bases from V and 6 bases from J, leaving 8 bases between. The CDR3 contains 12 residues. In nucleotides, the CDR3 is TGCAGTGCTAGAACATATTTCAATGAGCAGTTCTTC. This gives the protein CSARTYFNEQFF.

This clonotype was seen more than once but under ten times. The genes are TRBV19 and TRBJ2-5; possible D gene TRBD2, 6 bases. The CDR3 length is 14 residues. The ends were cut back, 5 bases at V and 2 bases at J, with 12 bases in the middle. The germline V gene has CDR1 LNHDA and CDR2 SQIVND (reference sequence). The CDR3 DNA sequence: TGTGCCAGTAGTCCGCGGGGCAGACAAGAGACCCAGTACTTC. Translating it yields CASSPRGRQETQYF.

This clonotype was seen a handful of times. CDR3 bases: TGTGCCAGCAGGCCCGGGACAGATACGCAGTATTTT. It encodes CASRPGTDTQYF. J is TRBJ2-3 and V is TRBV12-3 or TRBV12-4; the D is unclear. The CDR3 extends over 12 amino acids. Trimming stripped 6 bases from V and 3 bases from J, with 7 bases between.

This clonotype was seen more than once but under ten times. CDR3 in amino acids: CASSVVGLAGATSTDTQYF. The CDR3 DNA follows: TGTGCCAGCAGCGTAGTTGGACTAGCGGGGGCCACTAGCACAGATACGCAGTATTTT. V and J are TRBV9 and TRBJ2-3, with 13 bases fitting TRBD2. Germline V lookup: CDR1 SGDLS, CDR2 YYNGEE. The CDR3 runs 19 residues. V shed 0 bases and J 0 bases; nucleotides not matched to a gene: 7.

The chain joins TRBV15 to TRBJ1-4; D call uncertain. Germline-derived CDR1 and CDR2 are LNHNV and YYDKDF (reference sequence). The V gene lost 9 bases and the J gene lost 8 bases, with 19 bases spanning the gap. This CDR3 is 14 amino acids long. Here the CDR3 DNA reads TGTGCCACTAGTGAGGCGGATTTTAAAGAAAAACTGTTTTTT. Its translation: CATSEADFKEKLFF. Based on the CDR3 plus reference TRBV15 and TRBJ1-4, the full variable domain is DAMVIQNPRYQVTQFGKPVTLSCSQTLNHNVMYWYQQKSSQAPKLLFHYYDKDFNNEADTPDNFQSRRPNTSFCFLDIRSPGLGDTAMYLCATSEADFKEKLFFGSGTQLSVL.

The chain's CDR3 is CASSQEVHPRYEQYF. Here the CDR3 DNA reads TGCGCCAGCAGCCAGGAGGTCCACCCACGCTACGAGCAGTACTTC. The chain employs TRBV4-3 and TRBJ2-7; possibly TRBD2 for D (5 bases). Germline V gene sequence: CDR1 LGHNA, CDR2 YSLEER. CDR3 length: 15 amino acids. Trimming took 3 bases from V and 3 from J, leaving 15 bases between them.

This clonotype was recorded a few times. The chain recombines TRBV3-1 with TRBJ1-4; D call uncertain. CDR1 LGHDT and CDR2 YNNKEL come from the germline V gene (reference sequence). V was cut by 4 bases and J by 6 bases, with 9 bases left in between. The CDR3 is 13 amino acids. The CDR3 bases are TGTGCCAGCAGCCTTCGGGGAGATGAAAAACTGTTTTTT. Its protein product is CASSLRGDEKLFF.

The V and J genes are TRBV7-9 and TRBJ1-2, with D uncertain. Germline loops: CDR1 SEHNR, CDR2 FQNEAQ (reference sequence). V lost 3 bases and J lost 6, with 14 bases in between. The CDR3 extends over 14 amino acids. The DNA of the CDR3 is TGTGCCAGCAGCTTTCGTCCGGACCTAGATGGCTACACCTTC. It yields the protein CASSFRPDLDGYTF.

In its sample, this clonotype was seen many times. The chain carries TRBV20-1 and TRBJ2-7; D is unresolved. CDR3 length: 12 residues. Germline loops: CDR1 DFQATT, CDR2 SNEGSKA (reference sequence). V gave up 0 bases and J gave up 7 bases, with 10 bases separating them. Here the CDR3 reads CSARDRLSEQYF. CDR3 in DNA: TGCAGTGCTAGAGATCGCCTCTCTGAGCAGTACTTC.

This chain connects TRBV18 to TRBJ2-5; D call uncertain. Germline V CDR1 and CDR2: KGHSH, LQKENI. The CDR3 extends over 12 amino acids. With 2 bases removed from V and 2 bases from J, the gap between germline ends came to 3 bases. Written as DNA, the CDR3 is TGTGCCAGCTCACCAGAACAAGAGACCCAGTACTTC. Its translation: CASSPEQETQYF.

The chain has TRBV3-1 and TRBJ2-3; TRBD2 aligns across 11 bases. The CDR3 consists of 16 residues. Germline loops: CDR1 LGHDT, CDR2 YNNKEL (reference sequence). V trimming: 0 bases; J trimming: 6 bases; junction bases outside the gene matches: 5. The CDR3 spells CASSQDLTSGVDTQYF. The CDR3, as DNA: TGTGCCAGCAGCCAAGATCTGACTAGCGGGGTCGATACGCAGTATTTT.

This clonotype was detected a few times. The chain is built from TRBV4-3 and TRBJ2-1, with 7 bases matching TRBD1. V shed 1 base and J 3 bases; nucleotides not matched to a gene: 9. Germline values: CDR1 LGHNA, CDR2 YSLEER. The CDR3 contains 17 residues. CDR3 sequence: CASSQGAPGQIYNEQFF. Here the CDR3 DNA reads TGCGCCAGCAGCCAAGGGGCGCCGGGACAGATCTACAATGAGCAGTTCTTC.

V and J are TRBV5-1 and TRBJ2-7, with TRBD2 identical over 7 bases. The germline gives CDR1 SGHRS, CDR2 YFSETQ. CDR3 length: 14 residues. The V and J ends lost 4 bases and 0 bases, in that order; junction bases with no gene match: 4. The CDR3 region is CASSPGRGSYEQYF. In DNA, the CDR3 is TGCGCCAGCAGCCCGGGGAGGGGCTCCTACGAGCAGTACTTC.

This clonotype was detected only a few times. This sequence joins TRBV7-9 and TRBJ1-1, with D hard to call. The CDR3 consists of 13 residues. The germline V and J ends were trimmed by 7 bases and 8 bases, with 17 bases remaining between them. Germline V gene sequence: CDR1 SEHNR, CDR2 FQNEAQ (reference sequence). The CDR3 protein is CASTFSGRVEAFF. The CDR3 coding sequence is TGTGCCAGCACTTTCTCGGGCCGAGTCGAAGCTTTCTTT.